The 22 T cell receptor beta chains in this list originate from one sample, sequenced in a study of blood T cells in healthy people across ages. For the second PCR, which ran for about 7 to 12 cycles, a sample-barcoded 5' primer and a J-beta primer mix were used. TCRdb used MiXCR to reprocess the 5' RACE reads, holding one entry per CDR3 protein. The sample lists roughly 640,000 distinct CDR3 sequences, less than 35% occurring once. The specimen was blood. The origin of the receptors is a woman aged 80 or older in good health.

This clonotype was picked up many times. This chain uses TRBV10-3 with TRBJ2-5; 7 bases fit TRBD2. Germline values: CDR1 ENHRY, CDR2 SYGVKD. V shed 6 bases and J 3 bases; nucleotides not matched to a gene: 7. The length of the CDR3 is 14 residues. The CDR3 nucleotides are TGTGCCATCAGAGAGGAGGGAGGGAAAGAGACCCAGTACTTC. Translating it yields CAIREEGGKETQYF.

This clonotype appeared a single time. A much larger clone differs by one base, so this may be a read error. The gene calls are TRBV7-2 and TRBJ1-2; D gene uncertain. This CDR3 spans 10 amino acids. The germline V gene has CDR1 SGHTA and CDR2 FQGNSA. This CDR3 reads CASSFPGCTF. CDR3 nucleotides: TGTGCCAGCAGCTTCCCAGGCTGCACCTTC.

Details on this clonotype: A read error is possible here, since a much larger clone lies one base away. The gene calls are TRBV14 and TRBJ1-2; 7 bases match TRBD1. Germline V gene sequence: CDR1 SGHDN, CDR2 FVKESK. Trimming at V came to 4 bases and at J to 7 bases, leaving 9 bases not matched to a gene. The CDR3 runs 14 residues. Written as DNA, the CDR3 is TGTGCCAGCAGCCTAGAGGGGGCGTTTTCTGGCTACACCTTC. It specifies CASSLEGAFSGYTF. The variable domain in full, completed from reference TRBV14 and TRBJ1-2, reads EAGVTQFPSHSVIEKGQTVTLRCDPISGHDNLYWYRRVMGKEIKFLLHFVKESKQDESGMPNNRFLAERTGGTYSTLKVQPAELEDSGVYFCASSLEGAFSGYTFGSGTRLTVV.

This clonotype was observed many times. The chain carries TRBV12-3 or TRBV12-4 and TRBJ1-5; D is possibly TRBD1 (6 bases). V gave up 5 bases and J gave up 7 bases, with 15 bases separating them. This CDR3 region has 14 residues. The DNA of the CDR3 is TGTGCCAGCAGTCAACAGGGTGAGAGACAGCCCCAGCATTTT. Its translation: CASSQQGERQPQHF.

This clonotype was seen repeatedly, ten times or more. CDR3 loop: CAISESGFRGETQYF. The CDR3 nucleotides read TGTGCCATCAGTGAGTCGGGTTTTAGGGGAGAGACCCAGTACTTC. V is TRBV10-3 and J is TRBJ2-5; TRBD1 might be the D (5 bases). V was pared by 0 bases and J by 4 bases, with 12 bases between. This CDR3 is built from 15 residues. Looked up from germline, CDR1 is ENHRY and CDR2 is SYGVKD.

This clonotype has a handful of counts. Possible read error: a much larger clone is one base away. The rearrangement links TRBV15 to TRBJ1-6; D unclear. Trimming took 0 bases from V and 5 from J, leaving 11 bases between them. The CDR3 loop spans 16 amino acids. Germline V gene data show CDR1 as LNHNV and CDR2 as YYDKDF (reference sequence). The CDR3 sequence: CATSRDVGTDNSPLHF. As DNA, the CDR3 is TGTGCCACCAGCAGAGATGTGGGAACGGATAATTCACCCCTCCACTTT. Based on the CDR3 plus reference TRBV15 and TRBJ1-6, the full variable domain is DAMVIQNPRYQVTQFGKPVTLSCSQTLNHNVMYWYQQKSSQAPKLLFHYYDKDFNNEADTPDNFQSRRPNTSFCFLDIRSPGLGDTAMYLCATSRDVGTDNSPLHFGNGTRLTVT.

The rearrangement uses TRBV7-3 and TRBJ2-1; D might be TRBD2 (7 bases). The DNA end is a closer match to TRBJ2-7, so the J assignment may be wrong. The CDR3 contains 15 residues. The germline V gene has CDR1 SGHTA and CDR2 FQGTGA. In nucleotides, the CDR3 is TGTGCCAGCAGCCTAGATCGGGGGGCCTACAATGAGCAGTACTTC. It translates to CASSLDRGAYNEQYF.

The V gene is TRBV30, the J gene TRBJ2-6, with D possibly being TRBD1 (6 bases). V shed 0 bases and J shed 7 bases, with 13 bases lying between them. This CDR3 is 15 amino acids long. CDR1 is GTSNPN, CDR2 SVGIG, per germline (reference sequence). CDR3: CAWSVQAGVANVLTF. CDR3 bases: TGTGCCTGGAGTGTACAGGCAGGGGTAGCCAACGTCCTGACTTTC.

A note on this clonotype: It may be a read error: a sequence one base away is much more abundant. The J gene is TRBJ1-1, the V gene TRBV9, with a tentative D call TRBD1 (5 bases). This CDR3 is 14 amino acids long. Germline V CDR1 and CDR2: SGDLS, YYNGEE. The CDR3 DNA follows: TGTGTCAGCAGCGTTCATCACGGGGGCACTGAAGCTTTCTTT. Translating gives CVSSVHHGGTEAFF. The variable domain in full, with the rest retrieved from reference TRBV9 and TRBJ1-1, is DSGVTQTPKHLITATGQRVTLRCSPRSGDLSVYWYQQSLDQGLQFLIQYYNGEERAKGNILERFSAQQFPDLHSELNLSSLELGDSALYFCVSSVHHGGTEAFFGQGTRLTVV.

This clonotype was observed a single time. This may come from a read error, since a much larger clone is one base off. This rearrangement joins TRBV12-3 or TRBV12-4 to TRBJ1-5; D call uncertain. The CDR3 length is 13 residues. V lost 7 bases and J lost 7, with 14 bases in between. CDR3 DNA sequence: TGTGCCAGCAACTCGGGCGAAGGACAGCCCCAGCATTTT. Amino acid sequence: CASNSGEGQPQHF.

The rearrangement links TRBV7-6 to TRBJ2-5; D is perhaps TRBD2 (6 bases). The CDR3 runs 17 residues. V was trimmed by 3 bases and J by 5 bases, leaving 22 bases between them. CDR1 and CDR2 from the germline V gene are SGHVS and FNYEAQ. This chain's CDR3 is CASSLLSGVVLRETQYF. Here the CDR3 DNA reads TGTGCCAGCAGCTTGCTTAGCGGAGTAGTCCTCAGGGAGACCCAGTACTTC.

This clonotype was observed many times. The V call is TRBV7-2, the J call TRBJ2-7; D is unclear. The germline V gene encodes CDR1 SGHTA and CDR2 FQGNSA. CDR3 length: 13 residues. Trimming took 5 bases from V and 1 from J, leaving 9 bases between them. CDR3 sequence (DNA): TGTGCCAGCAGCCCGACAAGATCCTACGAGCAGTACTTC. Translation gives CASSPTRSYEQYF.

This clonotype was observed many times. The chain carries TRBV7-8 and TRBJ1-2; D is possibly TRBD1 (6 bases). There are 14 residues in the CDR3. Germline values: CDR1 SGHVS, CDR2 FQNEAQ. The V end lost 1 base, the J end lost 1 base, and 7 bases lay between the germline ends. The CDR3 loop reads CASSLGQVNYGYTF. The DNA for the CDR3 is TGTGCCAGCAGCTTAGGACAGGTTAACTATGGCTACACCTTC.

This clonotype was seen once. The chain links TRBV28 to TRBJ2-7, with a possible D match to TRBD2 (7 bases). V was cut by 2 bases and J by 2 bases, with 10 bases left in between. This CDR3 comprises 14 residues. Germline CDR1 MDHEN, CDR2 SYDVKM. CDR3 sequence reads: CASSLMRGPYEQYF. Here the CDR3 DNA reads TGTGCCAGCAGTTTAATGCGGGGGCCCTACGAGCAGTACTTC.

This clonotype was observed at least ten times. DNA for the CDR3: TGCGCCAGCAGCATTGGAGGAAGGGGGACAGATACGCAGTATTTT. This sequence encodes CASSIGGRGTDTQYF. The chain links TRBV5-1 to TRBJ2-3; weak D call: TRBD1 (6 bases). The CDR3 has 15 amino acids. Deletions cut 4 bases from V and 3 bases from J, with 15 bases between. Germline V gene lookup returns CDR1 SGHRS and CDR2 YFSETQ.

This clonotype was detected ten times or more. The rearrangement joins TRBV12-1 to TRBJ1-5; the listed D gene, TRBD1, was not tested against the DNA. TRBV12-1 is assigned pseudogene status. This CDR3 has 14 amino acids. The CDR3: CASSFWDSNQPQHF. The CDR3 DNA sequence: TGTGCCAGCAGCTTTTGGGACAGCAATCAGCCCCAGCATTTT.

This clonotype has a handful of counts. The V and J genes are TRBV4-1 and TRBJ2-6; TRBD2 might be the D (6 bases). The germline V gene has CDR1 MGHRA and CDR2 YSYEKL. V dropped 0 bases and J dropped 2 bases, with 8 bases sitting between them. CDR3 length equals 16 residues. The CDR3 region is CASSQDRRAGANVLTF. DNA of the CDR3: TGCGCCAGCAGCCAAGATAGGAGGGCTGGGGCCAACGTCCTGACTTTC.

This clonotype has a count of ten or more. This rearrangement joins TRBV27 to TRBJ2-3; D may correspond to TRBD1 or TRBD2 (5 bases each). Germline V CDR1 and CDR2: MNHEY, SMNVEV (reference sequence). The CDR3 contains 16 residues. V lost 5 bases and J 1 base, leaving 16 bases between the germline ends. CDR3 in DNA: TGTGCCAGCAGTGAAGCTGGGACGGTGCGCACAGATACGCAGTATTTT. As protein: CASSEAGTVRTDTQYF.

Regarding this clonotype: Given a much more abundant clone one base away, this may be a read error. The chain carries TRBV4-3 and TRBJ1-4; D is undetermined. The V end lost 0 bases, the J end lost 2 bases, and 7 bases lay between the germline ends. This CDR3 spans 15 amino acids. The V gene's germline CDR1 is LGHNA and CDR2 YSLEER. The CDR3 region has the DNA TGCGCCAGCAGCCAAGAGATAAGCACTAATGAAAAACTGTTTTTT. Its translation is CASSQEISTNEKLFF.

This clonotype has only one observation. A much larger clone is a single base away; this may be a read error. The chain is built from TRBV20-1 and TRBJ2-1; 10 bases agree with TRBD2. Germline V gene sequence: CDR1 DFQATT, CDR2 SNEGSKA (reference sequence). The CDR3 runs to 15 residues. Trimming took 8 bases from V and 0 from J; bases not matched to a gene: 7. The DNA for the CDR3 is TGCAGTACCTTAGCGGGGGGTAGCTCCTACAATGAGCAGTTCTTC. Translation gives CSTLAGGSSYNEQFF.

This clonotype has at least ten counts. A much more abundant neighbour one base away suggests this may be a read error. This chain uses TRBV4-2 with TRBJ2-7; 8 bases line up with TRBD1. The V gene end was trimmed by 5 bases and the J gene end by 2 bases; junction bases not matched to a gene: 5. Germline V gene sequence: CDR1 LGHNA, CDR2 YNFKEQ. The CDR3 is made up of 14 amino acids. The CDR3 here is CASSARTGTYEQYF. For the CDR3, the DNA is TGTGCCAGCAGCGCCCGGACAGGGACCTACGAGCAGTACTTC.

Many counts were recorded for this clonotype. The chain is built from TRBV11-1 and TRBJ2-7; possible D gene TRBD1, 6 bases. The CDR3 loop spans 15 amino acids. The V end was cut by 6 bases, the J end by 2 bases, with 17 bases between. In germline, CDR1 is SGHAT, CDR2 FQDESV (reference sequence). DNA of the CDR3: TGTGCCAGCAGAGTGAGGGACACCGCGGCCTACGAGCAGTACTTC. Encoded protein: CASRVRDTAAYEQYF.